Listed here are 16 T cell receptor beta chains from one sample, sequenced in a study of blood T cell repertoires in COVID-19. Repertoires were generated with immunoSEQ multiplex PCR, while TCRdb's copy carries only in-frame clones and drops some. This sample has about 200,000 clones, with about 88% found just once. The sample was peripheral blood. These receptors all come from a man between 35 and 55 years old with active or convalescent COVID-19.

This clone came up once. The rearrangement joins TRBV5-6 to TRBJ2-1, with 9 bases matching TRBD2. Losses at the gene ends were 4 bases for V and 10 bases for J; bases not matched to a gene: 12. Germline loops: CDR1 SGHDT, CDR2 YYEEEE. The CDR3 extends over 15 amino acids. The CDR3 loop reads CASSPGASGTEEQFF. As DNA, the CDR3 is TGTGCCAGCAGCCCCGGTGCTAGCGGGACGGAGGAGCAGTTCTTC.

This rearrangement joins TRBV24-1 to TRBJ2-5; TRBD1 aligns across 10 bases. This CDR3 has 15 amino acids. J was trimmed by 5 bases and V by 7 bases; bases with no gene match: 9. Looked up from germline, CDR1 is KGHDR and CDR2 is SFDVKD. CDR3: CATSDGTGVRETQYF. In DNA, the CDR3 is TGTGCCACCAGCGACGGGACAGGGGTACGTGAGACCCAGTACTTC.

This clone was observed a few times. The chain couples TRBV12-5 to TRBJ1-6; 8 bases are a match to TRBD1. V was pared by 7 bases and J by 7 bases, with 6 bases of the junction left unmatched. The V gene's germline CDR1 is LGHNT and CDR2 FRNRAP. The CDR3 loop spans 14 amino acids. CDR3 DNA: TGTGCTAGTGCCATGGGACAGGAGAATTCACCCCTCCACTTT. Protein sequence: CASAMGQENSPLHF. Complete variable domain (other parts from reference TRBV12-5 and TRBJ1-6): DARVTQTPRHKVTEMGQEVTMRCQPILGHNTVFWYRQTMMQGLELLAYFRNRAPLDDSGMPKDRFSAEMPDATLATLKIQPSEPRDSAVYFCASAMGQENSPLHFGNGTRLTVT.

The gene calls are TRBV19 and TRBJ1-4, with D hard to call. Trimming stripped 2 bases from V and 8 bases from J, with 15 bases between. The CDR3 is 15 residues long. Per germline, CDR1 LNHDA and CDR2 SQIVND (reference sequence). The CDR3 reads CASSITLGGNEKLFF. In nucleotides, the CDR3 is TGTGCCAGTAGTATAACCCTGGGCGGGAACGAAAAACTGTTTTTT.

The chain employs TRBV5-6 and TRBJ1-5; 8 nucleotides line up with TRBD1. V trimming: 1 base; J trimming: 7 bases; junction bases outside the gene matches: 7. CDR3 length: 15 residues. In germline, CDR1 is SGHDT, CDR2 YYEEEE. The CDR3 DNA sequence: TGTGCCAGCAGCTTGCGGACAGGGATATGGCAGCCCCAGCATTTT. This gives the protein CASSLRTGIWQPQHF. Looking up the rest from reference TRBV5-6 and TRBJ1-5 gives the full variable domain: DAGVTQSPTHLIKTRGQQVTLRCSPKSGHDTVSWYQQALGQGPQFIFQYYEEEERQRGNFPDRFSGHQFPNYSSELNVNALLLGDSALYLCASSLRTGIWQPQHFGDGTRLSIL.

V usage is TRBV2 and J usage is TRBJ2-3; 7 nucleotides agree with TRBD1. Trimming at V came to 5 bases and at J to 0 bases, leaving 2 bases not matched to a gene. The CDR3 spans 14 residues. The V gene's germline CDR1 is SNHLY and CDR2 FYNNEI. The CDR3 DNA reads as TGTGCCAGCAGTTACAGGGGTAGCACAGATACGCAGTATTTT. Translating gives CASSYRGSTDTQYF.

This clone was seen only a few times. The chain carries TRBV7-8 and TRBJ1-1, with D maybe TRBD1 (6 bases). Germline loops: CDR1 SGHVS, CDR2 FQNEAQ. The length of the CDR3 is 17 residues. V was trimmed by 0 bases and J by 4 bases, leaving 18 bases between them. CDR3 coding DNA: TGTGCCAGCAGCTTAGCAGTATTTGTTGAAGGGGGCACTGAAGCTTTCTTT. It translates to CASSLAVFVEGGTEAFF.

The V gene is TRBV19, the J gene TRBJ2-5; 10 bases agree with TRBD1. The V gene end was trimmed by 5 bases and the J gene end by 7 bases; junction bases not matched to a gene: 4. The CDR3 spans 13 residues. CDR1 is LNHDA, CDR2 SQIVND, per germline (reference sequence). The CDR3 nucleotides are TGTGCCAGTAGTGACAGGGGGCCGGGGACCCAGTACTTC. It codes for CASSDRGPGTQYF.

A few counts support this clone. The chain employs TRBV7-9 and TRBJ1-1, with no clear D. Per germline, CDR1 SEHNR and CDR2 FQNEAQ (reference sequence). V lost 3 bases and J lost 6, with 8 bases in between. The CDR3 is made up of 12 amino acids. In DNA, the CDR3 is TGTGCCAGCAGCTTCGAGGAAGCTGAAGCTTTCTTT. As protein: CASSFEEAEAFF.

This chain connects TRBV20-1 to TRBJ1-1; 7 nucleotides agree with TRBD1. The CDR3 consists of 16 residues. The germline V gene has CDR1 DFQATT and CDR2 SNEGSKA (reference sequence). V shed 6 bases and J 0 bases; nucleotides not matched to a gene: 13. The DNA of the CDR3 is TGCAGTGCCAGTCAACCTTCGACAGGGATGAACACTGAAGCTTTCTTT. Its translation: CSASQPSTGMNTEAFF.

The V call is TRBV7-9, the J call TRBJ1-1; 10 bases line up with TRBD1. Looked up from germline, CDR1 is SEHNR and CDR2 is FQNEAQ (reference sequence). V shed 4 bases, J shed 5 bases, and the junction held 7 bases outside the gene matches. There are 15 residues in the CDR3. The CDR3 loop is CASSSRTGGWTEAFF. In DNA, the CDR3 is TGTGCCAGCAGCTCTAGGACAGGGGGTTGGACTGAAGCTTTCTTT.

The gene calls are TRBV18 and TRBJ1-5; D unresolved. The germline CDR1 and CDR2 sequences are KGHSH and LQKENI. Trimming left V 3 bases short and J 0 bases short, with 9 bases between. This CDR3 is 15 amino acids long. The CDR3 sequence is CASSPGRVSNQPQHF. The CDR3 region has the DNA TGTGCCAGCTCACCCGGCCGGGTTAGCAATCAGCCCCAGCATTTT. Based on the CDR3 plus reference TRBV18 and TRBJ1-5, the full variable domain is NAGVMQNPRHLVRRRGQEARLRCSPMKGHSHVYWYRQLPEEGLKFMVYLQKENIIDESGMPKERFSAEFPKEGPSILRIQQVVRGDSAAYFCASSPGRVSNQPQHFGDGTRLSIL.

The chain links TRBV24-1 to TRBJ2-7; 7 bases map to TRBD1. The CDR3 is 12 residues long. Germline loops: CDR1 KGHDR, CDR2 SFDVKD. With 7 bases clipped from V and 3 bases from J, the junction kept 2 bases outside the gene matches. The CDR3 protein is CATSRTGYEQYF. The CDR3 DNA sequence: TGTGCCACCAGCCGGACAGGCTACGAGCAGTACTTC.

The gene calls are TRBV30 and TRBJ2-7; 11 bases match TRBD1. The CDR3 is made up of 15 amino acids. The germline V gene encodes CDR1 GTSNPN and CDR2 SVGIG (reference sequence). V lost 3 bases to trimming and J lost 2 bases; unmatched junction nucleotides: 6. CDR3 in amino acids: CAWRRGTGGTYEQYF. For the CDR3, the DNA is TGTGCCTGGAGACGCGGGACAGGGGGGACCTACGAGCAGTACTTC.

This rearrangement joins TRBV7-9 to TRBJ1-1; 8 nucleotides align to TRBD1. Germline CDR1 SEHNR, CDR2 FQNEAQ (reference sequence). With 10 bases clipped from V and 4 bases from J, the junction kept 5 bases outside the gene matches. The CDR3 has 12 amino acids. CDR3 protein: CATQGAGTEAFF. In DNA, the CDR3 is TGTGCCACCCAGGGGGCTGGCACTGAAGCTTTCTTT.

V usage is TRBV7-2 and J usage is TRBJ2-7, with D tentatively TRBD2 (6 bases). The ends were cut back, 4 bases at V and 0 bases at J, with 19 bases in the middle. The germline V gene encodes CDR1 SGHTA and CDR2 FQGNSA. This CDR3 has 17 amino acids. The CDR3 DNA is TGTGCCAGCAGCTCGTCTTCTTTGGCGGGGCTCTCCTACGAGCAGTACTTC. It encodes CASSSSSLAGLSYEQYF.